These 8 T cell receptor beta chains were all obtained from the same sample, sequenced in a study of blood T cell repertoires in COVID-19. Produced via immunoSEQ multiplex PCR; TCRdb's table is partial and in-frame only. The sample lists more than 200,000 clones, 84% occurring once. Sequenced sample: peripheral blood. These receptors all stem from a man between 60 and 75 years old with acute or convalescent COVID-19.

This clone was detected only a few times. The J gene is TRBJ1-4, the V gene TRBV2; 8 nucleotides match TRBD1. The trim removed 8 bases at V and 8 bases at J, leaving 13 bases unmatched. The germline CDR1 and CDR2 sequences are SNHLY and FYNNEI. This CDR3 contains 15 residues. The CDR3 sequence is CASGADRAGGEKLFF. The CDR3 DNA is TGTGCCAGCGGAGCCGACAGGGCAGGGGGCGAAAAACTGTTTTTT.

In regard to this clone: At one boundary the junction diverges from the germline segment, which might be a read error. V is TRBV7-7 and J is TRBJ2-5, with D perhaps matching TRBD2 (5 bases). The CDR3 contains 16 residues. CDR1 is SSHAT and CDR2 is FNYEAQ in the germline V gene (reference sequence). Here the CDR3 reads CASSPGLTILQETQYF. The CDR3 DNA is TGTGCTAGCAGCCCCGGACTCACGATCCTCCAAGAGACCCAGTACTTC.

The V call is TRBV12-3 or TRBV12-4, the J call TRBJ1-1; D unresolved. The CDR3 is 13 amino acids. Trimming removed 3 bases at V and 1 base at J, with 6 bases between. CDR3 region: CASSFQENTEAFF. Here the CDR3 DNA reads TGTGCCAGCAGTTTTCAGGAGAACACTGAAGCTTTCTTT.

The chain couples TRBV7-2 to TRBJ1-2; D not resolved. CDR1 SGHTA and CDR2 FQGNSA come from the germline V gene. The CDR3 spans 13 residues. V was trimmed by 2 bases and J by 3 bases, leaving 7 bases between them. Here the CDR3 DNA reads TGTGCCAGCAGCTTATTGTCCTACTATGGCTACACCTTC. Its protein product is CASSLLSYYGYTF.

The V gene is TRBV28, the J gene TRBJ2-7; 7 nucleotides line up with TRBD1. The CDR3 contains 15 residues. CDR1 is MDHEN and CDR2 is SYDVKM in the germline V gene. With V trimmed by 6 bases and J by 2 bases, 10 bases remained unmatched. CDR3 sequence: CASRRTGTAAYEQYF. The CDR3 bases are TGTGCCAGCAGACGTACCGGGACAGCCGCCTACGAGCAGTACTTC.

The chain combines TRBV4-2 with TRBJ1-5; a weak D match, TRBD1 (6 bases). V lost 4 bases to trimming and J lost 5 bases, with 21 bases between them. From germline, CDR1 is LGHNA and CDR2 YNFKEQ. This CDR3 comprises 17 residues. CDR3 coding DNA: TGTGCCAGCAGCCCGACGACTCAGGGGAACACCCATCAGCCCCAGCATTTT. Protein product: CASSPTTQGNTHQPQHF.

The chain combines TRBV27 with TRBJ1-4, with a possible D match to TRBD1 (6 bases). The CDR3 has 17 residues. Germline CDR1 is MNHEY and CDR2 is SMNVEV (reference sequence). The V gene lost 0 bases and the J gene lost 4 bases, with 15 bases spanning the gap. CDR3 bases: TGTGCCAGCAGTTTATCGGGGCAGGGGCCACTTAATGAAAAACTGTTTTTT. Translation: CASSLSGQGPLNEKLFF. Based on the CDR3 plus reference TRBV27 and TRBJ1-4, the full variable domain is EAQVTQNPRYLITVTGKKLTVTCSQNMNHEYMSWYRQDPGLGLRQIYYSMNVEVTDKGDVPEGYKVSRKEKRNFPLILESPSPNQTSLYFCASSLSGQGPLNEKLFFGSGTQLSVL.

The genes are TRBV27 and TRBJ1-2; D gene unclear. This CDR3 is built from 15 residues. Germline values: CDR1 MNHEY, CDR2 SMNVEV (reference sequence). V lost 5 bases to trimming and J lost 4 bases, with 17 bases between them. In DNA form, the CDR3 reads TGTGCCAGCAGTCTAGGCCCTTCCCCGCTCTATGGCTACACCTTC. This gives the protein CASSLGPSPLYGYTF.